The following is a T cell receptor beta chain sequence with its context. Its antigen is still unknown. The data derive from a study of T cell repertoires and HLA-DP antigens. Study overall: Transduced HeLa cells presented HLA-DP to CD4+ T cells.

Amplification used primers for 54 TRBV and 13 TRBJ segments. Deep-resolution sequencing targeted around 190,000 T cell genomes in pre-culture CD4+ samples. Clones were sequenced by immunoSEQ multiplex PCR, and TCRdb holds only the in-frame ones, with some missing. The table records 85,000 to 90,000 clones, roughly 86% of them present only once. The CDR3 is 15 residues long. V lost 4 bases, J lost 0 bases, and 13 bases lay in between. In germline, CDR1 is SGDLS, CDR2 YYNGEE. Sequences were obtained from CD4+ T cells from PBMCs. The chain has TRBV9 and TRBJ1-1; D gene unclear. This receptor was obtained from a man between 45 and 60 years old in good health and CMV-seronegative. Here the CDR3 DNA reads TGTGCCAGCAGCTCTAGTGGAAGTATGAACACTGAAGCTTTCTTT. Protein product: CASSSSGSMNTEAFF.